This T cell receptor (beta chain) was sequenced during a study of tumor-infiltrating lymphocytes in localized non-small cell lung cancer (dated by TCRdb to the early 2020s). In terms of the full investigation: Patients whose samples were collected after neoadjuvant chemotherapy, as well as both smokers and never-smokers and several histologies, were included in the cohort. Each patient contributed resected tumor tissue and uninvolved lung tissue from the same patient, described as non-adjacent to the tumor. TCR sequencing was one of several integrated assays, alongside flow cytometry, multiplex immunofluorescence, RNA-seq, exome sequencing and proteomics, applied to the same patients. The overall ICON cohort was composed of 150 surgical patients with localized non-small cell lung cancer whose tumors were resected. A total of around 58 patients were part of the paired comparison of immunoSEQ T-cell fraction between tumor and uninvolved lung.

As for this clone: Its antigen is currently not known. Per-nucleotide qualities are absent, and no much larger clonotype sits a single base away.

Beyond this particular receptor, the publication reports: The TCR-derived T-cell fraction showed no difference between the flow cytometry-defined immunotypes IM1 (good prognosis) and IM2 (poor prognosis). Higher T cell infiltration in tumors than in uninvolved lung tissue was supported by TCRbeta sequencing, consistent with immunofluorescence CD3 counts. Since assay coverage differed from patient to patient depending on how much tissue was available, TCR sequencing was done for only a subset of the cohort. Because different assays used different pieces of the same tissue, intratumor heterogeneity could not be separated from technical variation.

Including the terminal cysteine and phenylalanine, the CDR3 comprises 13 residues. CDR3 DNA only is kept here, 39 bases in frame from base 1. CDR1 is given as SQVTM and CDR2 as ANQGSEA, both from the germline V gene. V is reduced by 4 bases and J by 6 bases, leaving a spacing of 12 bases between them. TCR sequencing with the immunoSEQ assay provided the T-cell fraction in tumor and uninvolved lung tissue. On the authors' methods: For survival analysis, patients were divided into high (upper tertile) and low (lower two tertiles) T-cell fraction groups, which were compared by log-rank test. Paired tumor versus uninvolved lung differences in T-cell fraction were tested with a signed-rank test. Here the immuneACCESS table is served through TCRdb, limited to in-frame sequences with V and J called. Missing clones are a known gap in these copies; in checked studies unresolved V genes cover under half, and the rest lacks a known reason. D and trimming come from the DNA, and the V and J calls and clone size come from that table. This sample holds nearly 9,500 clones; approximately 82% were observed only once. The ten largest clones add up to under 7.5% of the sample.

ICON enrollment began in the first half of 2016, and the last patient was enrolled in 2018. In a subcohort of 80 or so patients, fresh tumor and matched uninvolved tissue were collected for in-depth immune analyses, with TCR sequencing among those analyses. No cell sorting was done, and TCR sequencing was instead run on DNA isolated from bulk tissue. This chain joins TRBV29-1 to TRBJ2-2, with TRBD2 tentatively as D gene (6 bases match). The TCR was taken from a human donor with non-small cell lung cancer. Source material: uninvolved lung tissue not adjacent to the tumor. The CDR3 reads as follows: CSVVRGRPGELFF. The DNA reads TGCAGCGTTGTACGGGGGAGGCCCGGGGAGCTGTTTTTT.